This TCR beta chain came from a study of cytomegalovirus exposure and HLA in healthy donors. As for this clone: Its antigen is still unknown.

The CDR3 loop spans 13 amino acids. V was shortened by 6 bases and J by 5 bases, with 13 bases between the two germline ends. Germline CDR1 MNHEY, CDR2 SMNVEV (reference sequence). Findings and limits, study-wide: Later, an analysis found that TCR clusters from the first cohort tended to co-occur in the approximately 130 validation repertoires. There were about 160 TCR beta chains listed as cytomegalovirus-associated. Among the CMV-associated chains, three were confirmed in vitro as specific for CMV antigens.

The protocol was immunoSEQ multiplex PCR, while the TCRdb copy is restricted to in-frame clones and leaves out a portion. The data contain approximately 140,000 clones, around 88% of them seen just once; the ten biggest clones take up 7% to 9%. The V call is TRBV27, the J call TRBJ1-1; D is perhaps TRBD1 (5 bases). Input material: PBMCs. This TCR derives from a young woman in good health and CMV-seropositive. The CDR3 DNA reads as TGTGCCAGCAGCCGGGGGTCCGTTACTGAAGCTTTCTTT. Translation gives CASSRGSVTEAFF.